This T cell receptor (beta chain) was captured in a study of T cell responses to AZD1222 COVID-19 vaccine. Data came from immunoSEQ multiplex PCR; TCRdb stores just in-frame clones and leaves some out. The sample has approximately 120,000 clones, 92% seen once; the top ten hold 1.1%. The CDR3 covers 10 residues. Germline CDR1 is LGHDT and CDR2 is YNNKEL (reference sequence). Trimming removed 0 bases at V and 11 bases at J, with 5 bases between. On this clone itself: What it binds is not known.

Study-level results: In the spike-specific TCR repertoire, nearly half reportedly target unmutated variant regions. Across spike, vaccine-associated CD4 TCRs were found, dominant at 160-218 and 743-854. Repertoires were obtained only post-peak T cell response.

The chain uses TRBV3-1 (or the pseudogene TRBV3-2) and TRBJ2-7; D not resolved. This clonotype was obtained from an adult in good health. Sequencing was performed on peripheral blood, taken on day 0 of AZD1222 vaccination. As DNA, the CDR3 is TGTGCCAGCAGCCAAGATAGGAAGTACTTC. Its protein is CASSQDRKYF.